This T cell receptor (beta chain) was sequenced for a study of memory CD4+ T cells and cytomegalovirus serostatus. Trimming stripped 5 bases from V and 1 base from J, with 14 bases between. Per the germline V gene, CDR1 is ENHRY and CDR2 is SYGVKD. This CDR3 has 16 amino acids. Profiling relied on immunoSEQ multiplex PCR, and the TCRdb table lists in-frame clones only, not all of them. The table includes roughly 40,000 clones, over 60% detected once. The sort gate was single viable CD3+CD4+CD8-CD45RO+ cells for memory CD4+ T cells. This clone was recorded once. The receptor was isolated from an adult in good health and CMV-seronegative. The chain is built from TRBV10-3 and TRBJ1-4; tentatively, D is TRBD1 (6 bases). Sample: memory CD4+ T cells from blood. CDR3 nucleotide sequence: TGTGCCATCAGTAGCACTAGGGGGGTAACTAATGAAAAACTGTTTTTT. It is translated as CAISSTRGVTNEKLFF.